This entry lists 7 T cell receptor beta chains sequenced from one sample in a study of T-cell reconstitution after alpha-beta-depleted transplantation in children. The authors prepared the TCRbeta library with unique molecular identifiers. From the PCR reads, TCRdb called clonotypes with MiXCR, one entry per CDR3 protein. The profile shows about 690,000 distinct CDR3 sequences, around a sixth of them singletons. The sample in question was PBMCs from the stem cell graft donor, obtained from the stem cell graft. The receptor source for this set is a human donor who donated a stem cell graft to a child with acute myeloid leukemia.

The V call is TRBV14, the J call TRBJ1-2; D possibly corresponds to TRBD1 (5 bases). The CDR3 has 12 amino acids. Trimming cost V 4 bases and J 8 bases, with 11 bases left between them. Germline V CDR1 and CDR2: SGHDN, FVKESK. DNA for the CDR3: TGTGCCAGCAGCCGCCAGGGTTTCGGCTACACCTTC. Amino acid sequence: CASSRQGFGYTF.

This chain connects TRBV13 to TRBJ1-1, with D perhaps TRBD1 (6 bases). Per the germline V gene, CDR1 is PRHDT and CDR2 is FYEKMQ (reference sequence). This CDR3 contains 12 residues. V gave up 6 bases and J gave up 8 bases, with 13 bases separating them. This CDR3 is CASRLRGPEAFF. In DNA, the CDR3 is TGTGCCAGCAGGCTCCGGGGGCCGGAAGCTTTCTTT.

This clonotype was observed many times. The chain is built from TRBV5-1 and TRBJ2-7, with D possibly TRBD1 on 5 matching bases. V was trimmed by 1 base and J by 2 bases, leaving 13 bases between them. The CDR3 runs 15 residues. In germline, CDR1 is SGHRS, CDR2 YFSETQ. The CDR3 DNA follows: TGCGCCAGCAGCTTGAGCAGGGCACAGACCTACGAGCAGTACTTC. This gives the protein CASSLSRAQTYEQYF.

In its sample, this clonotype was seen many times. The gene calls are TRBV20-1 and TRBJ1-1; possibly TRBD1 for D (5 bases). From germline, CDR1 is DFQATT and CDR2 SNEGSKA (reference sequence). The CDR3 sequence is 16 residues long. V was pared by 7 bases and J by 4 bases, with 25 bases between. The CDR3 loop is CSVYKGNRGVGTEAFF. CDR3 sequence (DNA): TGCAGTGTCTATAAGGGGAATCGGGGGGTGGGCACTGAAGCTTTCTTT.

This clonotype showed up many times. The gene calls are TRBV20-1 and TRBJ2-7; D not resolved. CDR1 is DFQATT, CDR2 SNEGSKA, per germline (reference sequence). Trimming shortened V by 7 bases and J by 2 bases, and 12 bases separated the two germline ends. The CDR3 spans 12 residues. CDR3 residues: CSVQGPPYEQYV. The DNA for the CDR3 is TGCAGTGTCCAAGGGCCCCCCTACGAGCAGTACGTC.

This clonotype was picked up a small number of times. Here the CDR3 DNA reads TGTGCCAGCAGCTTGGCGGGTAGGTCGGTGCAGTTCTTC. Translating gives CASSLAGRSVQFF. The chain carries TRBV11-3 and TRBJ2-1, with D maybe TRBD2 (5 bases). Trimming pared 3 bases from V and 12 bases from J, leaving 15 bases between. The V gene's germline CDR1 is SGHNT and CDR2 YENEEA. The CDR3 covers 13 residues.

This clonotype came up a few times. The chain couples TRBV7-3 to TRBJ2-1; 10 nucleotides match TRBD2. This CDR3 contains 14 residues. The germline CDR1 and CDR2 sequences are SGHTA and FQGTGA. V gave up 5 bases and J gave up 10 bases; unmatched junction bases: 8. The CDR3 loop is CASSHTTSGEEQFF. The DNA of the CDR3 is TGTGCCAGCAGCCACACCACTAGCGGGGAGGAGCAGTTCTTC.